This T cell receptor (beta chain) was retrieved from a study of blood T cell repertoires in COVID-19. In the study overall: Specimens from acute and convalescent COVID-19 originated in the United States, Italy and Spain.

The assay was immunoSEQ multiplex PCR, and TCRdb's table has in-frame clones only and misses some. The sample has about 300,000 clones, 70% to 90% seen once; the top ten hold approximately 5%. The age range of participants was about 18 to 95 years, with residence in about two dozen US areas. In assigning cohorts, the study relied on participant-reported clinical history. Before being deemed recovered, Cohort 3 donors had two negative PCRs, clearance, or symptom resolution. CDR1 is MDHEN and CDR2 is SYDVKM in the germline V gene. The CDR3 runs 14 residues. V shed 3 bases, J shed 3 bases, and the junction held 4 bases outside the gene matches.

V gene TRBV28 combines with J gene TRBJ1-1, with TRBD1 matching over 7 bases. The sample comprised PBMCs or T cells enriched from blood (not recorded which). The receptor's source is a woman in her twenties or thirties who had recovered from COVID-19. The CDR3 spells CASSLIGGDTEAFF. The CDR3 bases are TGTGCCAGCAGTTTGATAGGGGGCGACACTGAAGCTTTCTTT.